Shown below are 23 T cell receptor beta chains from a single sample sequenced in a study of blood T cells in healthy people across ages. With a J-beta primer mix and a sample-barcoded 5' primer, a second PCR ran roughly 7 to 11 cycles. MiXCR was run by TCRdb on the 5' RACE reads, yielding one entry per CDR3 protein. Counted here are about 680,000 distinct CDR3 sequences, around 48% occurring once; the ten biggest clones make up 25% to 35%. Sequenced material: blood. The receptors originated from a woman aged 55-69 years in good health.

V gene TRBV11-2 combines with J gene TRBJ2-3, with D possibly TRBD2 on 6 matching bases. This CDR3 comprises 14 residues. V shed 3 bases and J shed 6 bases, with 13 bases lying between them. Germline-derived CDR1 and CDR2 are SGHAT and FQNNGV. CDR3 nucleotides: TGTGCCAGCAGCTTTACGGGAGCCCCCGATACGCAGTATTTT. It encodes CASSFTGAPDTQYF.

This clonotype has a handful of counts. A much more abundant neighbour one base away suggests this may be a read error. The chain joins TRBV20-1 to TRBJ2-5; D is tentatively TRBD1 or TRBD2 (5 bases each). V was trimmed by 3 bases and J by 3 bases, leaving 11 bases between them. The CDR3 runs 13 residues. The V gene's germline CDR1 is DFQATT and CDR2 SNEGSKA (reference sequence). The CDR3 region is CSASTGRKETQYF. The CDR3 DNA is TGCAGTGCTAGCACGGGACGGAAAGAGACCCAGTACTTC.

The rearrangement joins TRBV27 to TRBJ1-1; 8 bases are a match to TRBD1. Germline V lookup: CDR1 MNHEY, CDR2 SMNVEV (reference sequence). The CDR3 is 13 amino acids. V was clipped by 6 bases and J by 6 bases; unmatched bases: 6. The CDR3 DNA reads as TGTGCCAGCAGATCCGCGGACAGGGCTGAAGCTTTCTTT. Translation: CASRSADRAEAFF.

This clonotype was seen ten or more times. The genes are TRBV20-1 and TRBJ2-1; TRBD2 matches 8 bases. The CDR3 is made up of 13 amino acids. CDR1 and CDR2 from the germline V gene are DFQATT and SNEGSKA (reference sequence). CDR3 in amino acids: CRATSERRNEQFF. The CDR3 DNA sequence: TGCAGGGCGACTAGCGAACGGAGGAATGAGCAGTTCTTC.

DNA for the CDR3: TGCAGCGCCCGGACAGGGGATGCAACTAATGAAAAACTGTTTTTT. Its protein is CSARTGDATNEKLFF. The J gene is TRBJ1-4, the V gene TRBV29-1; TRBD1 matches 9 bases. The CDR3 spans 15 residues. The trim removed 7 bases at V and 0 bases at J, leaving 6 bases unmatched. Per germline, CDR1 SQVTM and CDR2 ANQGSEA.

Details on this clonotype: The junction does not match germline at one end; this may be a read error. The chain employs TRBV29-1 and TRBJ2-5; TRBD1 or TRBD2 may be the D gene (5 bases each). CDR1 SQVTM and CDR2 ANQGSEA come from the germline V gene. There are 15 residues in the CDR3. CDR3 in amino acids: CSAEDLQGLSGEQYF. CDR3 DNA: TGCAGCGCTGAAGATTTGCAGGGCCTATCTGGGGAGCAGTACTTC.

The CDR3 nucleotides are TGCGCCAGCAGCTTGGCCGGCGGGGCCAACGGAGAGACCCAGTACTTC. Translated: CASSLAGGANGETQYF. This chain connects TRBV5-1 to TRBJ2-5; weak D call: TRBD2 (6 bases). Germline lookup yields CDR1 SGHRS and CDR2 YFSETQ. CDR3 length equals 16 residues. Trimming left V 0 bases short and J 4 bases short, with 16 bases between.

This clonotype showed up just a few times. The CDR3 protein is CAIGDRQGDTQYF. For the CDR3, the DNA is TGTGCCATCGGAGACAGGCAGGGAGATACGCAGTATTTT. V and J are TRBV10-3 and TRBJ2-3, with a weak D call TRBD1 (6 bases). Trimming cost V 8 bases and J 5 bases, with 14 bases left between them. The CDR3 runs to 13 residues. Per the germline V gene, CDR1 is ENHRY and CDR2 is SYGVKD.

The sample holds one count of this clonotype. The chain couples TRBV6-2 or TRBV6-3 to TRBJ2-3; D is possibly TRBD2 (5 bases). Trimming pared 7 bases from V and 1 base from J, leaving 12 bases between. Per the germline V gene, CDR1 is MNHEY and CDR2 is SVGEGT. This CDR3 spans 14 amino acids. DNA for the CDR3: TGTGCCAGCATCGGACTCTACCGCACAGATACGCAGTATTTT. Translated, it gives CASIGLYRTDTQYF.

The chain recombines TRBV4-2 with TRBJ1-2; maybe TRBD1 (6 bases). The CDR3 covers 14 residues. CDR1 and CDR2 from the germline V gene are LGHNA and YNFKEQ. V lost 6 bases and J 7 bases, leaving 18 bases between the germline ends. CDR3 nucleotide sequence: TGTGCCAGCAGTCTGGGAGGGGGGCAGCTTGGCTACACCTTC. This translates into CASSLGGGQLGYTF.

V gene TRBV6-6 combines with J gene TRBJ1-2; 7 bases map to TRBD1. The CDR3 is 14 amino acids. Germline CDR1 is MNHNY and CDR2 is SVGAGI (reference sequence). The trim removed 10 bases at V and 7 bases at J, leaving 15 bases unmatched. In DNA, the CDR3 is TGTGCCACCATTCTTCCCGACAGGGTGGGTGGCTACACCTTC. This encodes CATILPDRVGGYTF.

The chain carries TRBV7-8 and TRBJ2-7, with TRBD1 as a possible D gene (5 bases). V lost 5 bases and J 2 bases, leaving 16 bases between the germline ends. The germline V gene encodes CDR1 SGHVS and CDR2 FQNEAQ. This CDR3 is 15 amino acids long. The CDR3 is CASSPSPGHTYEQYF. The CDR3 coding sequence is TGTGCCAGCAGCCCGTCGCCTGGACACACCTACGAGCAGTACTTC.

The rearrangement joins TRBV21-1 to TRBJ2-3; TRBD1 is taken as the D call from the table, unchecked against the DNA. TRBV21-1 counts as a pseudogene. The CDR3 totals 18 residues. CDR3 sequence reads: CASSMGERGQGRSDTQYF. CDR3 in DNA: TGTGCCAGCAGCATGGGGGAAAGAGGACAGGGGCGCTCAGATACGCAGTATTTT.

V and J are TRBV5-1 and TRBJ2-4; D not resolved. Germline loops: CDR1 SGHRS, CDR2 YFSETQ. This CDR3 is 14 amino acids long. Trimming removed 3 bases at V and 2 bases at J, with 9 bases between. The CDR3 DNA follows: TGCGCCAGCAGCTCCGACTCGCCCAAAAACATTCAGTACTTC. Its protein is CASSSDSPKNIQYF.

This clonotype was observed a few times. The chain is built from TRBV5-1 and TRBJ1-1; D gene unclear. CDR1 and CDR2 from the germline V gene are SGHRS and YFSETQ. V was cut by 4 bases and J by 3 bases, with 10 bases left in between. The CDR3 is 13 residues long. The CDR3 region is CASSRSEDTEAFF. Written as DNA, the CDR3 is TGCGCCAGCAGCCGTAGCGAGGACACTGAAGCTTTCTTT. The full variable domain, completed using reference TRBV5-1 and TRBJ1-1, is KAGVTQTPRYLIKTRGQQVTLSCSPISGHRSVSWYQQTPGQGLQFLFEYFSETQRNKGNFPGRFSGRQFSNSRSEMNVSTLELGDSALYLCASSRSEDTEAFFGQGTRLTVV.

In this sample, this clonotype turned up a few times. The CDR3 DNA is TGTGCCAGCAGTTACGGCGGGAGCGGCCCCACAGATACGCAGTATTTT. Translation gives CASSYGGSGPTDTQYF. The chain is built from TRBV6-2 or TRBV6-3 and TRBJ2-3, with 7 bases lining up with TRBD2. CDR1 is MNHEY, CDR2 SVGEGT, per germline. V lost 2 bases to trimming and J lost 2 bases; unmatched junction nucleotides: 7. The CDR3 covers 16 residues.

The V gene is TRBV7-9, the J gene TRBJ2-1; 8 bases map to TRBD2. J lost 10 bases, V lost 5 bases, and 4 bases had no gene match. Germline loops: CDR1 SEHNR, CDR2 FQNEAQ (reference sequence). The CDR3 sequence is 12 residues long. The DNA for the CDR3 is TGTGCCAGCAGCCCCGGGACTAGAGAGCAGTTCTTC. This codes for CASSPGTREQFF.

This clonotype was detected only a few times. The chain combines TRBV28 with TRBJ2-7, with 8 bases that match TRBD2. The CDR3 runs to 15 residues. The V gene's germline CDR1 is MDHEN and CDR2 SYDVKM. Trimming at V came to 3 bases and at J to 1 base, leaving 5 bases not matched to a gene. The CDR3 loop reads CASSFTSGMSYEQYF. Written as DNA, the CDR3 is TGTGCCAGCAGTTTTACTAGCGGAATGTCCTACGAGCAGTACTTC.

This clonotype turned up a few times. The chain combines TRBV7-2 with TRBJ2-5; 9 bases are shared with TRBD1. With the DNA end fitting TRBJ2-7 better, the J assignment may be wrong. This CDR3 has 16 residues. The germline CDR1 and CDR2 sequences are SGHTA and FQGNSA. The CDR3 DNA sequence: TGTGCCAGCAGCTTAGTGGGACAGGGTTTAACCTACGAGCAGTACTTC. It yields the protein CASSLVGQGLTYEQYF.

Only one count was recorded for this clonotype. A read error may explain this, as a much larger clone is one base away. V and J are TRBV20-1 and TRBJ2-1; D not certain. This CDR3 spans 13 amino acids. With 5 bases removed from V and 11 bases from J, the gap between germline ends came to 19 bases. CDR1 is DFQATT and CDR2 is SNEGSKA in the germline V gene (reference sequence). CDR3 sequence reads: CSAPDESFIKQFF. The DNA of the CDR3 is TGCAGTGCTCCGGACGAATCCTTTATCAAGCAGTTCTTC.

The chain recombines TRBV5-1 with TRBJ2-1, with a weak D call TRBD1 (5 bases). This CDR3 contains 15 residues. The germline V gene encodes CDR1 SGHRS and CDR2 YFSETQ. The germline V and J ends were trimmed by 0 bases and 6 bases, with 13 bases remaining between them. The CDR3 region is CASSLGQGWVNEQFF. In DNA, the CDR3 is TGCGCCAGCAGCTTGGGTCAGGGCTGGGTCAATGAGCAGTTCTTC.

CDR3 DNA: TGTGCCAGCAGTTTATTTTTCAGGGGACAGGGGATACGTGGAGAGCAGTACTTC. Encoded protein: CASSLFFRGQGIRGEQYF. The J gene is TRBJ2-7, the V gene TRBV27; 10 nucleotides align to TRBD1. CDR1 and CDR2 (germline): MNHEY, SMNVEV (reference sequence). The CDR3 consists of 18 residues. Losses at the gene ends were 1 base for V and 7 bases for J; bases not matched to a gene: 16.

The chain employs TRBV27 and TRBJ1-5; 7 bases fit TRBD1. Germline V gene data show CDR1 as MNHEY and CDR2 as SMNVEV (reference sequence). This CDR3 is built from 15 residues. With V trimmed by 7 bases and J by 1 base, 7 bases remained unmatched. The CDR3 DNA sequence: TGTGCCAGCACCCGGACAGGTTTGAGCAATCAGCCCCAGCATTTT. It is translated as CASTRTGLSNQPQHF.